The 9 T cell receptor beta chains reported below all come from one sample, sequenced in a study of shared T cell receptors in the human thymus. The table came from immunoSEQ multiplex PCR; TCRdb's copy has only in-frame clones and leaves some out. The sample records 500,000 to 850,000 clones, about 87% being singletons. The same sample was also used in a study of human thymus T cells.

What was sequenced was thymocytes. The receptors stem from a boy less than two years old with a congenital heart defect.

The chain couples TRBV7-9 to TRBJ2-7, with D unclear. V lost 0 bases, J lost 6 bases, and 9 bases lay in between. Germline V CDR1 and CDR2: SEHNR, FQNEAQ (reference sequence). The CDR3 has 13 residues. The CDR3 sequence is CASSLATMGEQYF. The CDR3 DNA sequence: TGTGCCAGCAGCTTAGCTACTATGGGCGAGCAGTACTTC.

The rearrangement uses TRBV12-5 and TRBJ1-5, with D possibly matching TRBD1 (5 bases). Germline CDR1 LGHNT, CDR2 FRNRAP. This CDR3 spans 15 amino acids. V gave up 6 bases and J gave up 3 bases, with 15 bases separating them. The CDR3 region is CASGTPRELNQPQHF. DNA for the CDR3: TGTGCTAGTGGAACCCCCAGGGAACTCAATCAGCCCCAGCATTTT. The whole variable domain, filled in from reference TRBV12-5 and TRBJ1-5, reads DARVTQTPRHKVTEMGQEVTMRCQPILGHNTVFWYRQTMMQGLELLAYFRNRAPLDDSGMPKDRFSAEMPDATLATLKIQPSEPRDSAVYFCASGTPRELNQPQHFGDGTRLSIL.

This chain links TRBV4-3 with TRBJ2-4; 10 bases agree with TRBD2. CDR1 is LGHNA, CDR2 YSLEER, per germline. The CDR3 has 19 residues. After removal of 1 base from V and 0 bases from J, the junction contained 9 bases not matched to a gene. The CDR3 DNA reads TGCGCCAGCAGCCAAGTTGCCCTAGCGGGAGCTCTAGCCAAAAACATTCAGTACTTC. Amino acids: CASSQVALAGALAKNIQYF.

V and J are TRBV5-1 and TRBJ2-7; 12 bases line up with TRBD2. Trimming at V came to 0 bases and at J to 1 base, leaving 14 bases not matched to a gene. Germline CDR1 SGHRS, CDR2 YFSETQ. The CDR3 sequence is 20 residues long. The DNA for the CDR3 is TGCGCCAGCAGCTTGGCCGGGCTAGCGGGAGGGTTCCTACGGTCCTACGAGCAGTACTTC. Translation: CASSLAGLAGGFLRSYEQYF.

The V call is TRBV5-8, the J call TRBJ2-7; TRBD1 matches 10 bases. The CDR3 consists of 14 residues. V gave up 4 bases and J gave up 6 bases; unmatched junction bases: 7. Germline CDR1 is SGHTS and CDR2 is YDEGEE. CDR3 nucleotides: TGTGCCAGCAGCCTCCGGGACAGGGGATGCGAGCAGTACTTC. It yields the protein CASSLRDRGCEQYF.

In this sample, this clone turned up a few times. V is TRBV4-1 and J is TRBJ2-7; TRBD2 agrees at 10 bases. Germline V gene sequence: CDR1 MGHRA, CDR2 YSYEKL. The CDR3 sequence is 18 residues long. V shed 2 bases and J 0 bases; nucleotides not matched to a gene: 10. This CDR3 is CASSQSLPLAGGSYEQYF. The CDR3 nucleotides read TGCGCCAGCAGCCAATCCCTTCCCTTAGCGGGGGGCTCCTACGAGCAGTACTTC.

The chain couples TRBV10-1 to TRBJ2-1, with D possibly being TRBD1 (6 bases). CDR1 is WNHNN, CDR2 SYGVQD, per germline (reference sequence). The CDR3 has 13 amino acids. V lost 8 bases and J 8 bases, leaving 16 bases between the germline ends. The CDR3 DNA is TGCGCCAGCGGGAATGACAGGCGGGATGAGCAGTTCTTC. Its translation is CASGNDRRDEQFF.

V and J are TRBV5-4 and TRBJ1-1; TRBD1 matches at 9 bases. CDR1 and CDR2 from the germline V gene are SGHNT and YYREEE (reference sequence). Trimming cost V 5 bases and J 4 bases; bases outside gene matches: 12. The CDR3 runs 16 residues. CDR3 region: CASSMDRGYRGTEAFF. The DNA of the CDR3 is TGTGCCAGCAGTATGGACAGGGGATATCGGGGCACTGAAGCTTTCTTT.

CDR3 region: CASSQGTSTDTQYF. In nucleotides, the CDR3 is TGTGCCAGCAGCCAAGGAACTAGCACAGATACGCAGTATTTT. The chain links TRBV4-2 to TRBJ2-3, with D hard to call. The CDR3 totals 14 residues. Trimming removed 1 base at V and 0 bases at J, with 5 bases between. Looked up from germline, CDR1 is LGHNA and CDR2 is YNFKEQ.